This T cell receptor beta chain was recorded in a study of T-cell memory formation after mild COVID-19. General study results and limits: CD4+ contracting clones lay mainly in CM and EM, CD8+ ones in EMRA.

TCRdb used MiXCR to reprocess the 5' RACE reads, holding one entry per CDR3 protein. The table shows 150,000 to 200,000 distinct CDR3 sequences, with roughly 23% occurring only once. The CDR3 spans 16 residues. Between the trimmed V and J ends, which lost 5 bases and 8 bases, there was a span of 24 bases. The germline CDR1 and CDR2 sequences are SEHNR and FQNEAQ (reference sequence). This clonotype has only a few counts. Its specificity is unknown. V gene TRBV7-9 combines with J gene TRBJ2-5; TRBD2 might be the D (5 bases). This clonotype was obtained from an adult woman who had mild COVID-19 (a few samples of this study predate the infection). Cell type and time point are not known. Sequenced sample: PBMCs or a T cell subset sorted from them (not recorded which). In DNA, the CDR3 is TGTGCCAGCAGCCCTACCCCCGCGGGTTACAAGAGAACCCAGTACTTC. Its protein is CASSPTPAGYKRTQYF.